A selection of T cell receptor beta chains follows, all from one sample in a study of T cell responses to AZD1222 COVID-19 vaccine. This table comes from immunoSEQ multiplex PCR, and its TCRdb copy is limited to in-frame clones, with some not included. The sample has over 130,000 clones, 90% to 95% seen once. Sequencing was performed on peripheral blood, taken on day 0 of AZD1222 vaccination. These receptors were taken from an adult in good health. CDR3s leave out the opening cysteine and the closing phenylalanine or tryptophan.

AWSQGGSSYEQY TRBV30
ATSEPQGGYGYT TRBV24-1
ASSGGWNEQF TRBV25-1
ASSPWDTQY TRBV18
ASSATQAYTGELF TRBV5-1
ASSLESLSSYEQY TRBV5-1
ASSRLDEQF TRBV7-2
ASPMAGPRETSTDTQY TRBV21-1
ASSTRTGWTDTQY TRBV5-6
ASQQGVYEQY TRBV10-2
AISAGGNQPQH TRBV10-3
ASRAPGGTGLQETQY TRBV27
ASSQYPQPGHGYT TRBV4-1
ASSQLGADAETQY TRBV7-9
ASSPGTINYEQY TRBV7-6
ASSEGSGQETQY TRBV6-1
ASSNRRPRDRWDGYT TRBV7-9
ASRITGNSNQPQH TRBV6-5
ASIDVRDRATGELF TRBV19
ASSQDISGGPPPWEQY TRBV4-3
AISGTGGAVSGANVLT TRBV10-3
AWSVPGLAGAVEQF TRBV30
ASSSETGGAGNRKKLF TRBV13
ASNSGRGEAF TRBV11-2
ASNFGGGTQY TRBV7-2
ASSEWGVSNYGYT TRBV10-2
ASREGYGYT TRBV6-5
ASSLYRGHYEQY TRBV13
ASSRNGQGLYSPLH TRBV2
ATSTTHSGRGSYNEQF TRBV15
ASSLSWTWNSPLH TRBV27
ASSSEGQGPNYGYT TRBV5-1
ASSLAGHITEAF TRBV5-4
ASSQDQGATREQY TRBV4-3
ASSDRSYNEQF TRBV25-1
ASSNRQGSYGYT TRBV5-1
ASGSGEYNSPLH TRBV10-2
ASSETAGNTIY TRBV6-1
ASSPRVDAHEQF TRBV9
ATSNDRGPYRYT TRBV15
SARRMNTEAF TRBV29-1
ASSLSSPASRTGELF TRBV7-9
ASSQEWTSGTYEQY TRBV4-2
ASSDQTGETGELF TRBV5-1
ASSQDATSGNTGELF TRBV3-1/TRBV3-2
ASTLATGFSYEQY TRBV5-1
ASSVDGRMNTEAF TRBV9
ASSQKGGHHYNSPLH TRBV3-1/TRBV3-2
ASSPRVSEETQY TRBV7-2
ASGQGFMNTEAF TRBV2
ASSPLGGLDPWPQH TRBV19
ASSPRAGEQETQY TRBV9
ASSLGQDYEQY TRBV7-9
ASSEAILGLAKDEQF TRBV6-1
ASSLLETTGGYYGYT TRBV4-1